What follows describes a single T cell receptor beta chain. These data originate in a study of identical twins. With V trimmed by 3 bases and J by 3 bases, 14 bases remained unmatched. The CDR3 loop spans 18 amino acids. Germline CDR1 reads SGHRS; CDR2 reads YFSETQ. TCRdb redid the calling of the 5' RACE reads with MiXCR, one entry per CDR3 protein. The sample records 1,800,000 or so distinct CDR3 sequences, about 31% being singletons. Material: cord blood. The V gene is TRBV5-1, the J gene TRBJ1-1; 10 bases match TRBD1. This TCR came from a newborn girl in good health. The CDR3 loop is CASSSRTGGGGQYTEAFF. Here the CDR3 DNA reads TGCGCCAGCAGCTCGCGGACAGGGGGAGGGGGGCAGTACACTGAAGCTTTCTTT.